The entry below gives a single T cell receptor (beta chain) sequence along with its context. The data belong to a study of blood T cell repertoires in COVID-19. Study context: Samples of COVID-19 (acute and convalescent) were obtained from the United States, Italy and Spain. From T cells, B-cell-depleted T cells, or PBMCs came the material, which was cDNA or gDNA.

CDR3 length equals 15 residues. The V and J ends lost 4 bases and 6 bases respectively, with 16 bases between them. CDR1 and CDR2 (germline): SGHVS, FNYEAQ. In the source study's methods: Estimates of nucleated cell counts were drawn from the amplification of reference gene primers. This table comes from immunoSEQ multiplex PCR, and its TCRdb copy is limited to in-frame clones, with some not included. V, J and clone size are taken as reported in that table, and D and trimming were inferred from the DNA itself. The sample contains 400,000 to 500,000 clones, more than 80% of which appear only once. The sequence derives from a young woman with active or convalescent COVID-19. The genes are TRBV7-6 and TRBJ2-1, with D possibly being TRBD1 (6 bases). Sequencing was performed on peripheral blood. The CDR3 is CASSSEQGTSNEQFF. CDR3 DNA: TGTGCCAGCAGCTCCGAACAGGGAACTAGCAATGAGCAGTTCTTC.